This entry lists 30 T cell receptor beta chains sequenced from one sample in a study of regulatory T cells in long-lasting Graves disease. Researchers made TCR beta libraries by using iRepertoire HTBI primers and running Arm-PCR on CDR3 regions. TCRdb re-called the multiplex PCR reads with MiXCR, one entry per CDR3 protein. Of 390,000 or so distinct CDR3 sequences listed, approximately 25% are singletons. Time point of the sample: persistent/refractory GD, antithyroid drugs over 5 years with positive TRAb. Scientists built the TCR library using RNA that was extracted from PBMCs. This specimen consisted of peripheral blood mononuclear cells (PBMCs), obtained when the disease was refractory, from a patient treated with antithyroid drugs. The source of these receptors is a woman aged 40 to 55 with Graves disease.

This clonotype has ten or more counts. CDR3 region: CASSLNSGRAQETQYF. DNA of the CDR3: TGTGCCAGCAGTTTAAATAGCGGGAGGGCCCAGGAGACCCAGTACTTC. This sequence joins TRBV12-3 or TRBV12-4 and TRBJ2-5, with 11 bases lining up with TRBD2. The CDR3 loop spans 16 amino acids. Trimming removed 2 bases from V and 5 bases from J; junction bases left unmatched: 7.

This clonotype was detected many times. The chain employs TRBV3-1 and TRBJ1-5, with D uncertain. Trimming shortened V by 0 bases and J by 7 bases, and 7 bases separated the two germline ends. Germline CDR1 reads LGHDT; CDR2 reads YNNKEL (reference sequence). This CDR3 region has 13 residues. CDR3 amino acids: CASSQDYGQPQHF. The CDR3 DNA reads TGTGCCAGCAGCCAAGATTATGGGCAGCCCCAGCATTTT.

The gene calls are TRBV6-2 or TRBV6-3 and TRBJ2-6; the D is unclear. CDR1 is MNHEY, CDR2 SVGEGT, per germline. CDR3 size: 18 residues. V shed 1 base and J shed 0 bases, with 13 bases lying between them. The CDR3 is CASSYFGSRNSGANVLTF. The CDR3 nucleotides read TGTGCCAGCAGTTACTTCGGGTCCAGAAACTCTGGGGCCAACGTCCTGACTTTC.

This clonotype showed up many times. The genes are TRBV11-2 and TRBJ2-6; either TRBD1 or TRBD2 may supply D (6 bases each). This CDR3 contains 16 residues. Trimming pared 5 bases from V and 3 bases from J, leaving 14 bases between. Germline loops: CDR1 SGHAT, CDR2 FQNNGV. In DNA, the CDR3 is TGTGCCAGCAGCCTTTCTCGGGGGCTTGGGGCCAACGTCCTGACTTTC. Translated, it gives CASSLSRGLGANVLTF. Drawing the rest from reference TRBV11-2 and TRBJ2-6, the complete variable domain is EAGVAQSPRYKIIEKRQSVAFWCNPISGHATLYWYQQILGQGPKLLIQFQNNGVVDDSQLPKDRFSAERLKGVDSTLKIQPAKLEDSAVYLCASSLSRGLGANVLTFGAGSRLTVL.

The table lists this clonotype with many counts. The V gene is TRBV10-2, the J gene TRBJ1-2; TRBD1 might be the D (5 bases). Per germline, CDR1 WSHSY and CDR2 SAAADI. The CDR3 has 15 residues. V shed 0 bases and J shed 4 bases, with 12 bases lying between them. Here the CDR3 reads CASSESAQGSYGYTF. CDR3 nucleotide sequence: TGCGCCAGCAGTGAGTCGGCCCAGGGTTCCTATGGCTACACCTTC.

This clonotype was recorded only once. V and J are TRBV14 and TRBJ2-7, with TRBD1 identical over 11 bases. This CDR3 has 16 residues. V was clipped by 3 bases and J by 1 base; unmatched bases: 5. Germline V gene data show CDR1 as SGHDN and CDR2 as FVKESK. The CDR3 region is CASSHPGQGASYEQYF. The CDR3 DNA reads TGTGCCAGCAGCCATCCTGGACAGGGGGCTTCCTACGAGCAGTACTTC.

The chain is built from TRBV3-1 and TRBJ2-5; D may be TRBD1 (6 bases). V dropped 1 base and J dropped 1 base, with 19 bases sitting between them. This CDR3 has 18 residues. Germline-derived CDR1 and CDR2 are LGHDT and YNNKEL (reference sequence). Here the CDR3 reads CASSQGLVRTAFQETQYF. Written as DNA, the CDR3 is TGTGCCAGCAGCCAAGGTTTAGTTAGGACAGCCTTCCAAGAGACCCAGTACTTC.

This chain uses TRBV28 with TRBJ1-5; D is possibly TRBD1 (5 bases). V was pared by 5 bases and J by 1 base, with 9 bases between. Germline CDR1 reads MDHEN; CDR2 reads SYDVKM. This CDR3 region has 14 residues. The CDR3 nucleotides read TGTGCCAGCAGTCGTCCAGGGAGCAATCAGCCCCAGCATTTT. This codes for CASSRPGSNQPQHF. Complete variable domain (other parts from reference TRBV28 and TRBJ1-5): DVKVTQSSRYLVKRTGEKVFLECVQDMDHENMFWYRQDPGLGLRLIYFSYDVKMKEKGDIPEGYSVSREKKERFSLILESASTNQTSMYLCASSRPGSNQPQHFGDGTRLSIL.

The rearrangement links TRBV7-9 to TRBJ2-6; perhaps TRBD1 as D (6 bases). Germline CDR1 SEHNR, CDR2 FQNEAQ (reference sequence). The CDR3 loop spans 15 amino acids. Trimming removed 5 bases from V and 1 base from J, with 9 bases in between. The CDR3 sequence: CASSRDRSGANVLTF. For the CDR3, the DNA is TGTGCCAGCAGCCGCGACAGGTCTGGGGCCAACGTCCTGACTTTC.

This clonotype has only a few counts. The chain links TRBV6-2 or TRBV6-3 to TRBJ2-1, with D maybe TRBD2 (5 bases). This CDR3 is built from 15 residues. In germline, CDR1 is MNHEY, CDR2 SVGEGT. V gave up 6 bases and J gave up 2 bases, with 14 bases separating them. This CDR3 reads CASSAIALTYNEQFF. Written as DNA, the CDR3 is TGTGCCAGCAGCGCCATAGCGTTAACCTACAATGAGCAGTTCTTC.

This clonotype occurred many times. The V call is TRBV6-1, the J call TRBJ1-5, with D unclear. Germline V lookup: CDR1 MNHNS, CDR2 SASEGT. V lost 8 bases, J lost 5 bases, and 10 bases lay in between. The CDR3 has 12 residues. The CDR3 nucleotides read TGTGCCAGCGGAAGGGTAGATCAGCCCCAGCATTTT. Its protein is CASGRVDQPQHF.

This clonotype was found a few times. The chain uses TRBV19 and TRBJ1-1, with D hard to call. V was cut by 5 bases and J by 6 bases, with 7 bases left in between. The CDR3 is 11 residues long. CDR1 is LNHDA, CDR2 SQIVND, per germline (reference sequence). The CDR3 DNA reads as TGTGCCAGTAGTCACCTGTCTGAAGCTTTCTTT. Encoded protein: CASSHLSEAFF.

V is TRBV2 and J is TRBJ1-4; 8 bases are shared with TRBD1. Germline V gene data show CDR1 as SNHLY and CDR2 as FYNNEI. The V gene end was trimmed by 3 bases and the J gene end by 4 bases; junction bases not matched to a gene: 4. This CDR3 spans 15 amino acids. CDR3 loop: CASSDRGQNNEKLFF. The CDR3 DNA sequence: TGTGCCAGCAGTGACAGGGGGCAAAATAATGAAAAACTGTTTTTT. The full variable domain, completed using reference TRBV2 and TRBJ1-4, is EPEVTQTPSHQVTQMGQEVILRCVPISNHLYFYWYRQILGQKVEFLVSFYNNEISEKSEIFDDQFSVERPDGSNFTLKIRSTKLEDSAMYFCASSDRGQNNEKLFFGSGTQLSVL.

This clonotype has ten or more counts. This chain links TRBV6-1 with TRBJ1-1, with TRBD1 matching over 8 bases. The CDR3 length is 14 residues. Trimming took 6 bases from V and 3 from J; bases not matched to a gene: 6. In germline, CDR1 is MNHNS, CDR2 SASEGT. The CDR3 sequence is CASRPGGLDTEAFF. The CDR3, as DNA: TGTGCCAGCAGGCCAGGGGGCTTGGACACTGAAGCTTTCTTT.

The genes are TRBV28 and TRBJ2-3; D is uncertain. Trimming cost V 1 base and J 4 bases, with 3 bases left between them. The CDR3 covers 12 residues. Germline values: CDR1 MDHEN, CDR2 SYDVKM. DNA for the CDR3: TGTGCCAGCAGTTTATTGTCAGATACGCAGTATTTT. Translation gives CASSLLSDTQYF.

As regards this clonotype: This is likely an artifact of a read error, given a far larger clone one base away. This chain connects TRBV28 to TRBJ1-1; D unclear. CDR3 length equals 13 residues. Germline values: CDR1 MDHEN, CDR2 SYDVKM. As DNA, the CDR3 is TGTACCAGCAGACTTCCAGGATACACTGAAGCTTTCTTT. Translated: CTSRLPGYTEAFF.

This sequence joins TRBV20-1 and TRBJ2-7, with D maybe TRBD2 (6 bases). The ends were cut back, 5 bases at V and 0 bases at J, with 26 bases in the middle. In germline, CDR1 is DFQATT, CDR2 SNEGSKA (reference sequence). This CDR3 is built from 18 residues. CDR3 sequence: CSALPPGRGGRSSYEQYF. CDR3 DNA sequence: TGCAGTGCTCTTCCTCCGGGAAGGGGAGGTAGGAGCTCCTACGAGCAGTACTTC.

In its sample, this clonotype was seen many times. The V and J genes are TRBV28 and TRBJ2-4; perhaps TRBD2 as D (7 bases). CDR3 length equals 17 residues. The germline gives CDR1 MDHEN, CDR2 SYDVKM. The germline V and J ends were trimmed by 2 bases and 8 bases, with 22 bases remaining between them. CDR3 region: CASSLSTGGGEGDIQYF. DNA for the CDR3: TGTGCCAGCAGTTTAAGCACCGGGGGCGGGGAGGGGGACATTCAGTACTTC.

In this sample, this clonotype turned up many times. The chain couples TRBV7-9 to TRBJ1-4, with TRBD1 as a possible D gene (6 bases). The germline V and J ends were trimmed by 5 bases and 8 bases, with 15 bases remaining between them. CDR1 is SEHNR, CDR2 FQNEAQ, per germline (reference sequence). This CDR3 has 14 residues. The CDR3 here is CASSVQGGKEKLFF. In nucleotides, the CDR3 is TGTGCCAGCAGCGTACAGGGAGGTAAAGAAAAACTGTTTTTT.

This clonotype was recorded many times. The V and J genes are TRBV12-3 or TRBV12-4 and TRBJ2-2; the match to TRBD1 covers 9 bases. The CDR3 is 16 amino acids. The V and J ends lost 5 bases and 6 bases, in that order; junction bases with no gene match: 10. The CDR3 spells CASSPNRGRWAGELFF. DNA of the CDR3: TGTGCCAGCAGTCCAAACAGGGGGCGCTGGGCCGGGGAGCTGTTTTTT.

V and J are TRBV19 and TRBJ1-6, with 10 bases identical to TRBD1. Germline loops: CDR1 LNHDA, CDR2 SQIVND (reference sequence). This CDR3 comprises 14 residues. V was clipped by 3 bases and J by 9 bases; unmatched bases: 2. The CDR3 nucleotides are TGTGCCAGTAGTATCCGGGACAGGGGTTCACCCCTCCACTTT. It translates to CASSIRDRGSPLHF.

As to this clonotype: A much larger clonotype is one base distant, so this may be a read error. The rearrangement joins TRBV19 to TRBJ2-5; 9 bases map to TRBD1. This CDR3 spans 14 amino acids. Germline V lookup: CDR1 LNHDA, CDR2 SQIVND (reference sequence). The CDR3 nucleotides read TGTGCCAGTAGCACGACAGGGGGTGACGAGACCCAGTGCTTC. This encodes CASSTTGGDETQCF.

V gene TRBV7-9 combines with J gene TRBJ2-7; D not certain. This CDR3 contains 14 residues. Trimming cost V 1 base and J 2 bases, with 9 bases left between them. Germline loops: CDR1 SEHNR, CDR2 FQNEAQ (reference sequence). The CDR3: CASSLGVGPYEQYF. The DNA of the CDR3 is TGTGCCAGCAGCTTAGGAGTAGGGCCCTACGAGCAGTACTTC. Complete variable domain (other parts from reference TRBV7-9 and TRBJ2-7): DTGVSQNPRHKITKRGQNVTFRCDPISEHNRLYWYRQTLGQGPEFLTYFQNEAQLEKSRLLSDRFSAERPKGSFSTLEIQRTEQGDSAMYLCASSLGVGPYEQYFGPGTRLTVT.

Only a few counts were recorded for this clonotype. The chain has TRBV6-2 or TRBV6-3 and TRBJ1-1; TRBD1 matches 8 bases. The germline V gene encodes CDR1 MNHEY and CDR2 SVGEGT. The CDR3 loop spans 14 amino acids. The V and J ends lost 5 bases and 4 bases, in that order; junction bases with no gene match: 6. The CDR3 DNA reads TGTGCCAGCAGTCGGGACAGGACGGTCACTGAAGCTTTCTTT. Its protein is CASSRDRTVTEAFF.

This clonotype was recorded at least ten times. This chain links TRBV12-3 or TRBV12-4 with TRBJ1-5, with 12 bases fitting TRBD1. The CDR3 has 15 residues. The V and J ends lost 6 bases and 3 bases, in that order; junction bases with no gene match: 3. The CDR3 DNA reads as TGTGCCAGCAGACCGGGACAGGGGGCCAATCAGCCCCAGCATTTT. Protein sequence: CASRPGQGANQPQHF.

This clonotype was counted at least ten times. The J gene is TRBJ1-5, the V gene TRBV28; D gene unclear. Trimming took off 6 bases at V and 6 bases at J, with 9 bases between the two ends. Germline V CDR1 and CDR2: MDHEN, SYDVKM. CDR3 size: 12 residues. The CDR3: CASRILTQPQHF. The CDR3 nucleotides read TGTGCCAGCAGGATATTAACTCAGCCCCAGCATTTT.

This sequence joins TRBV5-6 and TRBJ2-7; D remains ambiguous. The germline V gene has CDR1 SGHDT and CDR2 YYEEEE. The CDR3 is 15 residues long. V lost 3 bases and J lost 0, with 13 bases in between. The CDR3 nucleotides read TGTGCCAGCAGCTGGGCCCCTGCCCACTCCTACGAGCAGTACTTC. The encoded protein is CASSWAPAHSYEQYF.

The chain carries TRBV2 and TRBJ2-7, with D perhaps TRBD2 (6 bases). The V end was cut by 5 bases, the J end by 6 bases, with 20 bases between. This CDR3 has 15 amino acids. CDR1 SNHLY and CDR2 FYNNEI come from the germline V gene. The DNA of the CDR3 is TGTGCCAGCAGTTCCCCCGGACTACCGATCTCCGAGCAGTACTTC. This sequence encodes CASSSPGLPISEQYF.

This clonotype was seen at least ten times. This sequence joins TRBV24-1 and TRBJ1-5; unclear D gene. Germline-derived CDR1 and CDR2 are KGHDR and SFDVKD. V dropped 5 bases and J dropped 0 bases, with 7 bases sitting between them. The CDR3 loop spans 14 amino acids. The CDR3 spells CATSGFNSNQPQHF. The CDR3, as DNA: TGTGCCACCAGTGGATTTAATAGCAATCAGCCCCAGCATTTT.

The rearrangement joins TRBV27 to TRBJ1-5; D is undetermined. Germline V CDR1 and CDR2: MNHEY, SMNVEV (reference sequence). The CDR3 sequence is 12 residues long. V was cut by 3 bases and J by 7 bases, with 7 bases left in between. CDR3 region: CASSLARQPQHF. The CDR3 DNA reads TGTGCCAGCAGTTTGGCCAGGCAGCCCCAGCATTTT.